This is a list of T cell receptor beta chains from one sample in a study of T-cell reconstitution after alpha-beta-depleted transplantation in children. In TCRdb, the PCR reads were re-called with MiXCR into one record per CDR3 protein. The data show some 120,000 distinct CDR3 sequences, 20% to 25% seen once. The material was PBMCs, mostly from graft donor cells, obtained 180 days after TCRalphabeta/CD19-depleted stem cell transplant. Receptors were obtained from a male patient between 2 and 10 years old who had a stem cell transplant for chronic granulomatous disease, so the T cells may come from the graft donor. The CDR3 runs from the conserved cysteine through the conserved F or W. Fields, in order: J gene, D gene, V gene, clone size, CDR3 DNA, CDR3 protein. A D gene is named only where the DNA matches it firmly. Clone size is stated in some rows and not others, as once, few, many or a class when expanded.

J gene: TRBJ2-7; D gene: NA; V gene: TRBV4-1; clone size: few; CDR3 DNA: TGCGCCAGCAGCCAAACCCAAGGGTATTGGGAGTCCTACGAGCAGTACTTC; CDR3 protein: CASSQTQGYWESYEQYF
J gene: TRBJ2-1; D gene: TRBD2; V gene: TRBV5-6; clone size: many; CDR3 DNA: TGTGCCAGCAGCGGCGCGACTAGCGGGTCTTACAATGAGCAGTTCTTC; CDR3 protein: CASSGATSGSYNEQFF
J gene: TRBJ2-3; D gene: NA; V gene: TRBV7-2; clone size: few; CDR3 DNA: TGTGCCAGCAGCCCAGACACTAGAGGCTACACAGATACGCAGTATTTT; CDR3 protein: CASSPDTRGYTDTQYF
J gene: TRBJ1-1; D gene: TRBD1; V gene: TRBV9; clone size: many; CDR3 DNA: TGTGCCAGCCGACAGGGGCTAAGGGGGGACACTGAAGCTTTCTTT; CDR3 protein: CASRQGLRGDTEAFF
J gene: TRBJ2-1; D gene: NA; V gene: TRBV7-8; clone size: many; CDR3 DNA: TGTGCCAGCAGCGATTTGGGACTGCAGTTCTTC; CDR3 protein: CASSDLGLQFF
J gene: TRBJ2-1; D gene: NA; V gene: TRBV5-8; clone size: NA; CDR3 DNA: TGTGCCAGCAAGTCTTCCCAGGGCTCCTACAATGAGCAGTTCTTC; CDR3 protein: CASKSSQGSYNEQFF
J gene: TRBJ2-2; D gene: NA; V gene: TRBV5-6; clone size: once; CDR3 DNA: TGTGCCAGCAGCATCCGAGGAGGGGGCCGGACCGGGGAGCTGTTTTTT; CDR3 protein: CASSIRGGGRTGELFF
J gene: TRBJ2-1; D gene: TRBD1; V gene: TRBV12-3/TRBV12-4; clone size: NA; CDR3 DNA: TGTGCTGCCGGGACAGGGCAATACAATGAGCAGTTCTTC; CDR3 protein: CAAGTGQYNEQFF
J gene: TRBJ2-1; D gene: TRBD2; V gene: TRBV20-1; clone size: many; CDR3 DNA: TGCAGTGCTAATTCGGGACTAGCGGGATCCCCGCAGTTCTTC; CDR3 protein: CSANSGLAGSPQFF
J gene: TRBJ2-2; D gene: NA; V gene: TRBV7-2; clone size: NA; CDR3 DNA: TGTGCCAGCAGCTTAGCGGTGGATCCCGGGGAGCTGTTTTTT; CDR3 protein: CASSLAVDPGELFF
J gene: TRBJ2-5; D gene: TRBD1; V gene: TRBV2; clone size: NA; CDR3 DNA: TGTGCCAGCAGAGCCGGGACAGGGAAAGAGACCCAGTACTTC; CDR3 protein: CASRAGTGKETQYF
J gene: TRBJ1-1; D gene: TRBD1; V gene: TRBV27; clone size: NA; CDR3 DNA: TGTGCCAGCAGGTCACAGGGGTTTGAAGCTTTCTTT; CDR3 protein: CASRSQGFEAFF
J gene: TRBJ2-1; D gene: TRBD1; V gene: TRBV10-2; clone size: NA; CDR3 DNA: TGCGCCAGCAGTGAATTTACAGGGGCTAACAAGCAGTTCTTC; CDR3 protein: CASSEFTGANKQFF
J gene: TRBJ1-1; D gene: NA; V gene: TRBV20-1; clone size: many; CDR3 DNA: TGCAGTCCGGAGTGGGGGGCAAAGAGAGCTTTCTTT; CDR3 protein: CSPEWGAKRAFF
J gene: TRBJ2-1; D gene: NA; V gene: TRBV7-9; clone size: NA; CDR3 DNA: TGTGCCAGCAGCTTACCTGCAGGCACCTACAATGAGCAGTTCTTC; CDR3 protein: CASSLPAGTYNEQFF
J gene: TRBJ2-3; D gene: NA; V gene: TRBV12-3/TRBV12-4; clone size: NA; CDR3 DNA: TGTGCCAGCACCCTACGGGCAGCCACAGATACGCAGTATTTT; CDR3 protein: CASTLRAATDTQYF
J gene: TRBJ2-1; D gene: TRBD2; V gene: TRBV5-1; clone size: few; CDR3 DNA: TGCGCCAGCAGCTTGGCAGCGGGAGGGCGCGAGCAGTTCTTC; CDR3 protein: CASSLAAGGREQFF
J gene: TRBJ2-5; D gene: NA; V gene: TRBV10-1; clone size: NA; CDR3 DNA: TGCGCCAGCAGTGCTAACAGCCAAGAGACCCAGTACTTC; CDR3 protein: CASSANSQETQYF
J gene: TRBJ1-2; D gene: NA; V gene: TRBV18; clone size: NA; CDR3 DNA: TGTGCCAGCTCACCTCAGGCGGACTATGGCTACACCTTC; CDR3 protein: CASSPQADYGYTF
J gene: TRBJ2-5; D gene: NA; V gene: TRBV6-2/TRBV6-3; clone size: many; CDR3 DNA: TGTGCCAGCAGTTACCTCATAGAGACCCAGTACTTC; CDR3 protein: CASSYLIETQYF
J gene: TRBJ2-1; D gene: TRBD2; V gene: TRBV12-3/TRBV12-4; clone size: few; CDR3 DNA: TGTGCCAGCAGTCCGACTAGCGGGGGAGGGACGCGCTACAATGAGCAGTTCTTC; CDR3 protein: CASSPTSGGGTRYNEQFF
J gene: TRBJ2-3; D gene: NA; V gene: TRBV29-1; clone size: NA; CDR3 DNA: TGCAGCGCCCAGAGGACAAACGCAGATACGCAGTATTTT; CDR3 protein: CSAQRTNADTQYF
J gene: TRBJ1-5; D gene: TRBD1; V gene: TRBV7-9; clone size: many; CDR3 DNA: TGTGCCAGCAGCCTCGGGGGAACAGGGGTCGGCAATCAGCCCCAGCATTTT; CDR3 protein: CASSLGGTGVGNQPQHF
J gene: TRBJ2-2; D gene: NA; V gene: TRBV27; clone size: NA; CDR3 DNA: TGTGCCAGCAGTTTTACACGGATCACCGGGGAGCTGTTTTTT; CDR3 protein: CASSFTRITGELFF
J gene: TRBJ2-5; D gene: TRBD1; V gene: TRBV20-1; clone size: many; CDR3 DNA: TGTAGGGACAGGGAAGAGACCCAGTACTTC; CDR3 protein: CRDREETQYF
J gene: TRBJ1-1; D gene: NA; V gene: TRBV20-1; clone size: NA; CDR3 DNA: TGCAGTGCAAGATTAGGTTACAGGCGCCCGAACACTGAAGCTTTCTTT; CDR3 protein: CSARLGYRRPNTEAFF
J gene: TRBJ2-7; D gene: NA; V gene: TRBV5-5; clone size: NA; CDR3 DNA: TGTGCCAGCAATTATAGGGAGAGATCCTACGAGCAGTACTTC; CDR3 protein: CASNYRERSYEQYF
J gene: TRBJ1-6; D gene: TRBD1; V gene: TRBV20-1; clone size: many; CDR3 DNA: TGCAGTGCACCGGACAGGAATTCACCCCTCCACTTT; CDR3 protein: CSAPDRNSPLHF
J gene: TRBJ2-2; D gene: NA; V gene: TRBV12-3/TRBV12-4; clone size: many; CDR3 DNA: TGTGCCAGCAGTGGCCTGGGGTTGGGGGCAGGCGGGGAGCTGTTTTTT; CDR3 protein: CASSGLGLGAGGELFF
J gene: TRBJ2-3; D gene: NA; V gene: TRBV18; clone size: NA; CDR3 DNA: TGTGCCAGCTCACCAGTGCCGGGCGCAGATACGCAGTATTTT; CDR3 protein: CASSPVPGADTQYF
J gene: TRBJ2-6; D gene: NA; V gene: TRBV12-3/TRBV12-4; clone size: few; CDR3 DNA: TGTGCCAGCAGTTTAACCGGGGGCTCGGCCAACGTCCTGACTTTC; CDR3 protein: CASSLTGGSANVLTF
J gene: TRBJ2-5; D gene: TRBD1; V gene: TRBV12-3/TRBV12-4; clone size: NA; CDR3 DNA: TGTGCCAGCAGTTCGGAGACAGGGTTGGGGACCCAGTACTTC; CDR3 protein: CASSSETGLGTQYF
J gene: TRBJ2-1; D gene: TRBD1; V gene: TRBV5-1; clone size: NA; CDR3 DNA: TGCGCCAGCAGCAAAACAGGGGGCTCCTACAATGAGCAGTTCTTC; CDR3 protein: CASSKTGGSYNEQFF
J gene: TRBJ2-5; D gene: NA; V gene: TRBV29-1; clone size: many; CDR3 DNA: TGCAGCGTTGAGGCTCCCCAAGAGACCCAGTACTTC; CDR3 protein: CSVEAPQETQYF
J gene: TRBJ2-2; D gene: TRBD1; V gene: TRBV20-1; clone size: NA; CDR3 DNA: TGCAGTGCTAGAAGGCAGGGGGTGACCGGGGAGCTGTTTTTT; CDR3 protein: CSARRQGVTGELFF
J gene: TRBJ1-6; D gene: TRBD1; V gene: TRBV5-1; clone size: many; CDR3 DNA: TGCGCCAGCAGCTTGGGACAGGGAGGTTCACCCCTCCACTTT; CDR3 protein: CASSLGQGGSPLHF
J gene: TRBJ1-5; D gene: NA; V gene: TRBV15; clone size: few; CDR3 DNA: TGTGCCACCAGCGAATCCCTAATCAATCAGCCCCAGCATTTT; CDR3 protein: CATSESLINQPQHF
J gene: TRBJ1-2; D gene: TRBD1; V gene: TRBV15; clone size: NA; CDR3 DNA: TGTGCCACCAGCAGAGATCGGAGCACAGGGGACCGTTATGGCTACACCTTC; CDR3 protein: CATSRDRSTGDRYGYTF
J gene: TRBJ2-7; D gene: NA; V gene: TRBV12-3/TRBV12-4; clone size: many; CDR3 DNA: TGTGCCAGCAGTTTGGGGGGAGGCTCCTACGAGCAGTACTTC; CDR3 protein: CASSLGGGSYEQYF
J gene: TRBJ2-1; D gene: NA; V gene: TRBV20-1; clone size: NA; CDR3 DNA: TGCAGTGCTAGTGGGGCCTTGGGCGGTCTCAATGAGCAGTTCTTC; CDR3 protein: CSASGALGGLNEQFF
J gene: TRBJ2-3; D gene: NA; V gene: TRBV12-3/TRBV12-4; clone size: many; CDR3 DNA: TGTGCCAGCGTCGCGTCAGATACGCAGTATTTT; CDR3 protein: CASVASDTQYF
J gene: TRBJ2-1; D gene: TRBD2; V gene: TRBV20-1; clone size: NA; CDR3 DNA: TGCAGTGCTCCCTCGGGACTAGCCACAGAGCAGTTCTTC; CDR3 protein: CSAPSGLATEQFF
J gene: TRBJ2-5; D gene: NA; V gene: TRBV20-1; clone size: NA; CDR3 DNA: TGCAGTGCTAGTGTCTGGGAGGGGGTTTCGTACCAAGAGACCCAGTACTTC; CDR3 protein: CSASVWEGVSYQETQYF
J gene: TRBJ1-2; D gene: TRBD1; V gene: TRBV27; clone size: NA; CDR3 DNA: TGTGCCAGCAGTTCCTATACCCTGGACAGGGGGCCTCACTATGGCTACACCTTC; CDR3 protein: CASSSYTLDRGPHYGYTF
J gene: TRBJ2-5; D gene: TRBD2; V gene: TRBV12-3/TRBV12-4; clone size: many; CDR3 DNA: TGTGCCAGCAGTGTAAGACTAGCGGGAAGCCAAGAGACCCAGTACTTC; CDR3 protein: CASSVRLAGSQETQYF
J gene: TRBJ1-5; D gene: NA; V gene: TRBV25-1; clone size: few; CDR3 DNA: TGTGCCAGCAGCCCGACCGGGATCGTAGATCAGCCCCAGCATTTT; CDR3 protein: CASSPTGIVDQPQHF
J gene: TRBJ1-4; D gene: NA; V gene: TRBV7-2; clone size: many; CDR3 DNA: TGTGCCAGCAGCTTAGTCCCAGGGGCGAATGAAAAACTGTTTTTT; CDR3 protein: CASSLVPGANEKLFF